Presented here are 2 T cell receptor beta chains from one specimen sequenced in a study of cytomegalovirus exposure and HLA in healthy donors (dated 2017 in TCRdb). The library was built by means of the immunoSEQ multiplex PCR assay. For the multiplex PCR, a mixture combining 60 forward primers for TCR Vbeta segments and 13 reverse primers for TCR Jbeta segments was used. TCRdb took over this immuneACCESS table, retaining in-frame rearrangements with V and J assigned. Such tables are incomplete; in checked studies, under half of the missing clones stem from an unresolved V gene, and the remainder is unexplained. The sample table records some 110,000 clones; roughly 76% of these occur just once. The ten most abundant clones make up 2% to 2.5% of the sample. Material for sequencing was PBMCs. The receptors here all came from a young man in good health and CMV-seronegative.

The chain is built from TRBV18 and TRBJ1-1; 9 bases match TRBD1. Unmatched junction bases numbered 2, after V lost 3 bases and J lost 0 bases. Germline CDR1 is KGHSH and CDR2 is LQKENI. There are 15 residues in the CDR3. DNA for the CDR3: TGTGCCAGCTCACCCGGGACAGGGATGAACACTGAAGCTTTCTTT. It encodes CASSPGTGMNTEAFF.

This clone has just one count. V gene TRBV5-1 combines with J gene TRBJ1-3; D is uncertain. Germline V gives CDR1 SGHRS, CDR2 YFSETQ. This CDR3 comprises 13 residues. Trimming pared 4 bases from V and 3 bases from J, leaving 8 bases between. The chain's CDR3 is CASSPSGGNTIYF. The CDR3 DNA sequence: TGCGCCAGCAGCCCGTCCGGTGGAAACACCATATATTTT.